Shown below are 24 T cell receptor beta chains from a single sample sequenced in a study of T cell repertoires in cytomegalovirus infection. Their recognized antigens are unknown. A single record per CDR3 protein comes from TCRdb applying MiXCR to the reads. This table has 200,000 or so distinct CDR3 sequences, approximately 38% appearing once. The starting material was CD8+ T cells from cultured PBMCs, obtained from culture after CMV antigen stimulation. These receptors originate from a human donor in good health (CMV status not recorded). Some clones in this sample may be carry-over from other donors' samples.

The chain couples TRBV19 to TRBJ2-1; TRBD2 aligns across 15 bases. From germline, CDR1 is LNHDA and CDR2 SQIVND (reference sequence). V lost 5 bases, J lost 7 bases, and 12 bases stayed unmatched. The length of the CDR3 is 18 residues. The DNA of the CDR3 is TGTGCCAGTAGTCTATATAAGGGACTAGCGGGGGGTTGGAATGAGCAGTTCTTC. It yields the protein CASSLYKGLAGGWNEQFF.

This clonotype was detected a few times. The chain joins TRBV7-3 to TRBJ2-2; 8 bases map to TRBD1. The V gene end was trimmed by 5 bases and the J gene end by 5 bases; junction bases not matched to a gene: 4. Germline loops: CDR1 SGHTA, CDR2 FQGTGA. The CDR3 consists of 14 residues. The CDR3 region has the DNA TGTGCCAGCAGCCAGGGGGCTGAGACCGGGGAGCTGTTTTTT. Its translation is CASSQGAETGELFF.

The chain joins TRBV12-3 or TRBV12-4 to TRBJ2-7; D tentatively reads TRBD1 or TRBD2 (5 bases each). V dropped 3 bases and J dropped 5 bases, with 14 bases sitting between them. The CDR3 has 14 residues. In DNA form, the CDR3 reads TGTGCCAGCAGTTTGTCCCGGGACCTCGACGAGCAGTACTTC. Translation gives CASSLSRDLDEQYF.

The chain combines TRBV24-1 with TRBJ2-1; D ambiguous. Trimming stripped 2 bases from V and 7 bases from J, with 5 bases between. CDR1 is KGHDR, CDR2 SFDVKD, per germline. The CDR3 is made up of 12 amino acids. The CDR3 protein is CATSDSKNEQFF. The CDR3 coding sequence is TGTGCCACCAGTGATTCCAAAAATGAGCAGTTCTTC.

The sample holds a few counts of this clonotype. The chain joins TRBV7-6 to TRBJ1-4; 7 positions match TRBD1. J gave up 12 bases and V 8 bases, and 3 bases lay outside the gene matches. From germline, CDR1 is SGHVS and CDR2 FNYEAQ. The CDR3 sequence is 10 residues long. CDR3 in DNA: TGTGCCAGCGCAGGGGGTGAACTGTTTTTT. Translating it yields CASAGGELFF.

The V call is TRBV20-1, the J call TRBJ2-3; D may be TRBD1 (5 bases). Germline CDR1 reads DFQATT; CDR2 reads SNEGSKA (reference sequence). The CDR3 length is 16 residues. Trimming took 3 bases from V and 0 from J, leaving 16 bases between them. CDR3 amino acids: CSARLTVSTSTDTQYF. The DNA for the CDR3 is TGCAGTGCTAGGCTGACAGTATCCACTAGCACAGATACGCAGTATTTT.

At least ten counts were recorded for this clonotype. Written as DNA, the CDR3 is TGTGCCAGCAGTAGGACCCCCCGTAGCGGAGACGCGAACACCGGGGAGCTGTTTTTT. This gives the protein CASSRTPRSGDANTGELFF. The J gene is TRBJ2-2, the V gene TRBV6-1; possible D gene TRBD2, 6 bases. Germline V gene data show CDR1 as MNHNS and CDR2 as SASEGT. V lost 5 bases to trimming and J lost 0 bases, with 22 bases between them. The CDR3 covers 19 residues.

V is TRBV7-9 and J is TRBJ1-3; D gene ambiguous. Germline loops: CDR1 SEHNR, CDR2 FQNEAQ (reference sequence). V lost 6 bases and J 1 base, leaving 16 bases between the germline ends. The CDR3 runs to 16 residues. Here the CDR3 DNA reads TGTGCCAGCAGTTCAATGATCTCGGGGTCTGGAAACACCATATATTTT. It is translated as CASSSMISGSGNTIYF.

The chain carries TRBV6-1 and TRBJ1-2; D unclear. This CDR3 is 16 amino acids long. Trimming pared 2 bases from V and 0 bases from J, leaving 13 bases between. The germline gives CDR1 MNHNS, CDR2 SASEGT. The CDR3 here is CASSERFGRTNYGYTF. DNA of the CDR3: TGTGCCAGCAGTGAACGGTTCGGGAGGACTAACTATGGCTACACCTTC.

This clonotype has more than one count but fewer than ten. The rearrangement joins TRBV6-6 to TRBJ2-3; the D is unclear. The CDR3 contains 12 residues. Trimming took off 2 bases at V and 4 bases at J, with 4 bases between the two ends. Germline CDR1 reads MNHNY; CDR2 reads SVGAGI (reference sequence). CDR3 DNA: TGTGCCAGCAGTTACCCCGCAGATACGCAGTATTTT. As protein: CASSYPADTQYF.

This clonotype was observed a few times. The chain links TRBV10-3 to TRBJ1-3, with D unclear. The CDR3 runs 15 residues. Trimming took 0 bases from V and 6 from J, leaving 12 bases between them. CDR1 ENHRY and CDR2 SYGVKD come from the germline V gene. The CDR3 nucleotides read TGTGCCATCAGTGAGTCGTTGGGAGCGGAAAACACCATATATTTT. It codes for CAISESLGAENTIYF.

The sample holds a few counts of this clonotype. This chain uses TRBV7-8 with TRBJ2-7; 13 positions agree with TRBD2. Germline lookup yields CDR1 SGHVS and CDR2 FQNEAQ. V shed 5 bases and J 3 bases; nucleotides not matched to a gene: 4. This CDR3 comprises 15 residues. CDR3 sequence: CASSPGTSGVYEQYF. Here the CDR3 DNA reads TGTGCCAGCAGCCCGGGGACTAGCGGGGTCTACGAGCAGTACTTC.

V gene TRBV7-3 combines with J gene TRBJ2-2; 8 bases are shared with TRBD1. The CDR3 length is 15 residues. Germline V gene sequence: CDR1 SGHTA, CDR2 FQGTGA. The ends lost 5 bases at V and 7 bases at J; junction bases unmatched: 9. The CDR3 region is CASSVSGGAGGELFF. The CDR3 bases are TGTGCCAGCAGCGTATCAGGGGGCGCGGGCGGGGAGCTGTTTTTT.

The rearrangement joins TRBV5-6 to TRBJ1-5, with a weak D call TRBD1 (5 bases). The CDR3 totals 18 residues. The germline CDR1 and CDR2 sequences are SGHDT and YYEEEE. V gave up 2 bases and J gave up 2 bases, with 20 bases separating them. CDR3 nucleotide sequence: TGTGCCAGCAGCTTAAGAGGGGACTGGCGGCCCGGCAATCAGCCCCAGCATTTT. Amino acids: CASSLRGDWRPGNQPQHF.

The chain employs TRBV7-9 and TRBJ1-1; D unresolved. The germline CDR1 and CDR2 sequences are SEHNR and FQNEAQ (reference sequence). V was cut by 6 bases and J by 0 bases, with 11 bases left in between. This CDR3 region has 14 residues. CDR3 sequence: CASRKGGMNTEAFF. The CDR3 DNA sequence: TGTGCCAGCAGGAAGGGCGGTATGAACACTGAAGCTTTCTTT.

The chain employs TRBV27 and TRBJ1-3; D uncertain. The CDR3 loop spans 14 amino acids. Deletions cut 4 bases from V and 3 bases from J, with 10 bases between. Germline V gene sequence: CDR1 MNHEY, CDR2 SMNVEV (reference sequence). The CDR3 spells CASSSRQDGNTIYF. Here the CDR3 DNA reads TGTGCCAGCAGTTCCCGGCAAGATGGAAACACCATATATTTT.

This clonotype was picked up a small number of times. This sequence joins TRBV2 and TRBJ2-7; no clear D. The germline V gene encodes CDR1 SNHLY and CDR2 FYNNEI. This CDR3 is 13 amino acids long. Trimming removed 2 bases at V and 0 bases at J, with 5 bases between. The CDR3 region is CASSETSSYEQYF. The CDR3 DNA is TGTGCCAGCAGTGAAACCAGCTCCTACGAGCAGTACTTC.

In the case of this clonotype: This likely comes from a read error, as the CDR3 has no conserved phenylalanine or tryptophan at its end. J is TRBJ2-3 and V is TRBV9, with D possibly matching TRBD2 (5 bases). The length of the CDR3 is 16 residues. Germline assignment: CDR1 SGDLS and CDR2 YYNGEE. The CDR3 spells CASSVEGLLRTDTQYL. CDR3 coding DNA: TGTGCAAGCAGCGTAGAAGGACTCCTCCGCACAGATACGCAGTATTTA.

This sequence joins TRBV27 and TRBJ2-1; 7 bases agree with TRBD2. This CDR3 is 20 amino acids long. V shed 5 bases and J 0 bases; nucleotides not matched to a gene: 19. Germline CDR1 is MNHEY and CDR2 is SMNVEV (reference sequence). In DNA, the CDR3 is TGTGCCAGCAGTCTAGTCCGAATCCGGGCTAGCGGAACCTCCTACAATGAGCAGTTCTTC. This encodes CASSLVRIRASGTSYNEQFF.

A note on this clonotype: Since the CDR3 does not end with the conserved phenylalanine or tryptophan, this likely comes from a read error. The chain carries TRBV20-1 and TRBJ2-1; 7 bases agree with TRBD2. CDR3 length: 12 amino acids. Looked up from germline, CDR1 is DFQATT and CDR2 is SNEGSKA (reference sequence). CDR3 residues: CSARGDYHEQFC. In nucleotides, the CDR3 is TGCAGTGCTAGGGGGGACTACCATGAGCAGTTCTGC.

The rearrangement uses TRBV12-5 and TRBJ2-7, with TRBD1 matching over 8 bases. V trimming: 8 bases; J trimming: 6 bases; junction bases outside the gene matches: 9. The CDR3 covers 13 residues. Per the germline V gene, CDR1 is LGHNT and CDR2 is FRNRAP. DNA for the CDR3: TGTGCTAGTTGCAGGGGGCTGGAATGCGAGCAGTACTTC. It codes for CASCRGLECEQYF.

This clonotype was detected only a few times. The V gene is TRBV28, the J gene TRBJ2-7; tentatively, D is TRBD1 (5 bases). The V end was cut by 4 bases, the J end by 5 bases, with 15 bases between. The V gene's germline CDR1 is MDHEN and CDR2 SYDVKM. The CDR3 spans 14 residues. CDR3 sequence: CASSSTSKTDEQYF. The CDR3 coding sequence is TGTGCCAGCAGTTCCACTTCCAAGACAGACGAGCAGTACTTC.

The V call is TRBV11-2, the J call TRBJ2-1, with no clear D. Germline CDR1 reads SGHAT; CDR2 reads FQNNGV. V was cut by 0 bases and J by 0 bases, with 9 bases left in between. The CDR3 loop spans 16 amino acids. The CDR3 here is CASSLDWASSYNEQFF. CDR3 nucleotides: TGTGCCAGCAGCTTAGATTGGGCAAGCTCCTACAATGAGCAGTTCTTC.

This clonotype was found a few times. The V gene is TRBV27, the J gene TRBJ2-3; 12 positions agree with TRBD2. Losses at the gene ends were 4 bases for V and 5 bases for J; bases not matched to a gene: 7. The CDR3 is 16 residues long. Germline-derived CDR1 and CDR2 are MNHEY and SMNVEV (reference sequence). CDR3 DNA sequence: TGTGCCAGCAGTTACTCACTAGCGGGGGGAATAGATACGCAGTATTTT. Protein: CASSYSLAGGIDTQYF.